The clone carrying this T cell receptor beta chain was observed a few times. Its antigen is undetermined. This entry is derived from a study of T-cell reconstitution after alpha-beta-depleted transplantation in children. V was cut by 7 bases and J by 4 bases, with 10 bases left in between. This CDR3 comprises 12 residues. Looked up from germline, CDR1 is SEHNR and CDR2 is FQNEAQ (reference sequence). Researchers prepared the TCRbeta library using unique molecular identifiers, the study reports. From the PCR reads, TCRdb called clonotypes with MiXCR, one entry per CDR3 protein. The sample yields almost 600,000 distinct CDR3 sequences, 25% to 30% seen once. The study's findings and limits: When one year had passed after transplant, most T-cell counts and diversity came from newly produced T cells.

This rearrangement joins TRBV7-9 to TRBJ1-1; maybe TRBD1 (6 bases). The origin of this receptor is a boy under two years old with Wiskott-Aldrich syndrome, due to receive a stem cell transplant. Sequencing was performed on PBMCs, taken before TCRalphabeta/CD19-depleted stem cell transplant. CDR3 residues: CASTYRATEAFF. CDR3 DNA sequence: TGTGCCAGCACCTACAGGGCCACTGAAGCTTTCTTT.